The rows below give T cell receptor beta chains drawn from one sample of a study of CD8 T cells in ankylosing spondylitis. Using its own MiXCR run on the 5' RACE reads, TCRdb lists one record per CDR3 protein. Among about 340,000 distinct CDR3 sequences listed, roughly 8% were seen once. The sequencing sample was made of blood, either unsorted or a sorted T cell fraction (not recorded which). The receptors derive from a male donor with ankylosing spondylitis. The CDR3 runs from the conserved cysteine through the conserved F or W. The order of the fields is clone size, J gene, D gene, V gene, CDR3 protein, CDR3 DNA. The D gene is left open where the match is weak. Size tells how often a clone was seen (once, few, many) or the class of an expanded clone, and some rows leave it out.

few,TRBJ1-2,.,TRBV4-2,CASSQETLARVDGYTF,TGTGCCAGCAGCCAAGAAACCCTGGCCAGGGTGGATGGCTACACCTTC
many,TRBJ1-5,.,TRBV2,CASSVGFYSNQPQHF,TGTGCCAGCAGTGTCGGGTTCTATAGCAATCAGCCCCAGCATTTT
many,TRBJ1-5,TRBD1,TRBV4-1,CASSQDYGTGGDQPQHF,TGCGCCAGCAGCCAAGATTACGGGACAGGGGGGGATCAGCCCCAGCATTTT
.,TRBJ2-7,.,TRBV7-6,CASSLASGFDEQYF,TGTGCCAGCAGCTTAGCCTCAGGTTTCGACGAGCAGTACTTC
few,TRBJ2-3,.,TRBV6-2/TRBV6-3,CASSYSALEYTQYF,TGTGCCAGCAGTTACTCGGCTCTGGAGTATACGCAGTATTTT
.,TRBJ2-2,.,TRBV6-2/TRBV6-3,CASRHNRGNTGELFF,TGTGCCAGCAGACACAACCGGGGGAACACCGGGGAGCTGTTTTTT
few,TRBJ1-6,.,TRBV6-1,CASSEQGVGSPLHF,TGTGCCAGCAGTGAACAGGGAGTTGGATCACCCCTCCACTTT
many,TRBJ1-2,TRBD1,TRBV5-5,CASSKSTGGVGYGYTF,TGTGCCAGCAGCAAGAGTACAGGGGGGGTCGGCTATGGCTACACCTTC
.,TRBJ2-7,.,TRBV7-8,CASSLVSGSHEQYF,TGTGCCAGCAGCTTAGTTTCAGGGTCCCACGAGCAGTACTTC
few,TRBJ2-1,.,TRBV28,CASTNRPGLLYEQFF,TGTGCCAGCACCAACCGTCCAGGACTACTTTATGAGCAGTTCTTC
.,TRBJ2-2,TRBD1,TRBV29-1,CSVARTGGAGELFF,TGCAGCGTTGCCCGGACAGGGGGAGCCGGGGAGCTGTTTTTT
many,TRBJ2-1,TRBD2,TRBV29-1,CSVEDLAGARNEQFF,TGCAGCGTTGAAGATTTAGCGGGGGCGCGGAATGAGCAGTTCTTC
.,TRBJ2-7,TRBD1,TRBV4-1,CASSQLFSDRSYEQYF,TGCGCCAGCAGCCAATTGTTCTCGGACAGGTCCTACGAGCAGTACTTC
.,TRBJ2-7,.,TRBV5-6,CASSLVLNEQYF,TGTGCCAGCAGCTTGGTTTTGAACGAGCAGTACTTC
many,TRBJ2-2,TRBD1,TRBV3-1,CASSLGTGIFLAGELFF,TGTGCCAGCAGCCTCGGGACAGGGATTTTTCTCGCCGGGGAGCTGTTTTTT
.,TRBJ2-7,TRBD2,TRBV7-9,CASLRSGGTYEQYF,TGTGCCAGCTTACGTTCGGGAGGAACCTACGAGCAGTACTTC
few,TRBJ1-6,.,TRBV6-5,CASSYSANRAGSPLHF,TGTGCCAGCAGTTACTCCGCCAACAGGGCAGGTTCACCCCTCCACTTT
.,TRBJ2-1,.,TRBV6-2/TRBV6-3,CASKPGFSYNEQFF,TGTGCCAGCAAACCGGGTTTCTCCTACAATGAGCAGTTCTTC
.,TRBJ2-2,.,TRBV28,CASSPTPGRWELFF,TGTGCCAGCAGCCCCACCCCGGGACGGTGGGAGCTGTTTTTT
many,TRBJ1-1,.,TRBV29-1,CSVARTEAFF,TGCAGCGTTGCGCGGACTGAAGCTTTCTTT
few,TRBJ2-1,.,TRBV27,CASSTLSASKQFF,TGTGCCAGCAGTACCCTCAGCGCTTCTAAGCAGTTCTTC
.,TRBJ2-1,TRBD1,TRBV6-1,CASRRDRSSYNEQFF,TGTGCCAGCAGACGGGACAGGTCATCTTACAATGAGCAGTTCTTC
many,TRBJ2-2,.,TRBV20-1,CSVQWDSGNTGELFF,TGCAGTGTTCAGTGGGATAGCGGGAACACCGGGGAGCTGTTTTTT
few,TRBJ2-5,TRBD1,TRBV5-1,CASSGTGQETQYF,TGCGCCAGCAGCGGGACAGGCCAAGAGACCCAGTACTTC
.,TRBJ2-4,TRBD1,TRBV10-3,CAISESLGQGAPSSKNIQYF,TGTGCCATCAGTGAGTCGTTGGGACAGGGGGCCCCTTCGTCCAAAAACATTCAGTACTTC
.,TRBJ2-5,.,TRBV6-2/TRBV6-3,CASSYVDTETQYF,TGTGCCAGCAGTTACGTTGATACAGAGACCCAGTACTTC
.,TRBJ2-1,.,TRBV29-1,CSVGRIPYNEQFF,TGCAGCGTCGGCAGGATCCCCTACAATGAGCAGTTCTTC
few,TRBJ2-2,TRBD2,TRBV20-1,CSARISGSDTGELFF,TGCAGTGCTAGGATTAGCGGGAGTGACACCGGGGAGCTGTTTTTT
many,TRBJ2-4,.,TRBV20-1,CSARTGPSRDIQYF,TGCAGTGCTAGAACGGGACCTAGCAGGGACATTCAGTACTTC
.,TRBJ2-1,TRBD2,TRBV20-1,CSAYKALAGGYNEQFF,TGCAGTGCTTATAAAGCACTAGCGGGAGGATACAATGAGCAGTTCTTC
many,TRBJ2-3,.,TRBV5-5,CASSSPTDTQYF,TGTGCCAGCAGCTCGCCTACAGATACGCAGTATTTT
.,TRBJ1-3,TRBD1,TRBV14,CASSQAGQASGNTIYF,TGTGCCAGCAGCCAAGCGGGACAGGCCTCTGGAAACACCATATATTTT
.,TRBJ2-1,TRBD2,TRBV7-2,CASSLAGLAGGNNEQFF,TGTGCCAGCAGCTTAGCGGGACTAGCGGGAGGGAACAATGAGCAGTTCTTC
few,TRBJ2-4,TRBD2,TRBV3-1,CASSHLSGADIQYF,TGTGCCAGCAGCCATCTAAGCGGGGCTGACATTCAGTACTTC
few,TRBJ1-6,.,TRBV28,CASSFTQVIGYSPLHF,TGTGCCAGCAGTTTTACCCAGGTGATAGGATATTCACCCCTCCACTTT
few,TRBJ1-1,.,TRBV11-3,CASSPGIGSYTEAFF,TGTGCCAGCAGCCCCGGAATTGGCAGTTACACTGAAGCTTTCTTT
many,TRBJ2-1,.,TRBV27,CASCFYLGSNEQFF,TGTGCCAGCTGCTTCTACCTGGGGAGTAATGAGCAGTTCTTC
.,TRBJ2-4,.,TRBV3-1,CASSQDLVKNIQYF,TGTGCCAGCAGCCAAGATCTGGTAAAAAACATTCAGTACTTC
.,TRBJ2-1,.,TRBV28,CASSFRQTGPYNEQFF,TGTGCCAGCAGCTTCAGACAGACCGGTCCCTACAATGAGCAGTTCTTC
many,TRBJ1-1,.,TRBV5-1,CASRWDVSNTEAFF,TGCGCCAGCAGATGGGACGTGTCCAACACTGAAGCTTTCTTT